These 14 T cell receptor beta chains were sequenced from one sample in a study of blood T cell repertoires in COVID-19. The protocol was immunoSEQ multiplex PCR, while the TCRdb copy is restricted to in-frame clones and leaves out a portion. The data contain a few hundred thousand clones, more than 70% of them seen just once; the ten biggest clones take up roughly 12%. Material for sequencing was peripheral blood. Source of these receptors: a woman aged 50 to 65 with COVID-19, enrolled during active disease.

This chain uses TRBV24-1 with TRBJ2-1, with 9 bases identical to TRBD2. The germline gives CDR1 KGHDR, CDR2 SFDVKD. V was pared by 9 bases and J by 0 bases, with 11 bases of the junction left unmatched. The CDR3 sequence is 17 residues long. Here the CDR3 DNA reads TGTGCCACCCGACCGGGAAGTAGCGGGGGCTCCTACAATGAGCAGTTCTTC. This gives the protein CATRPGSSGGSYNEQFF.

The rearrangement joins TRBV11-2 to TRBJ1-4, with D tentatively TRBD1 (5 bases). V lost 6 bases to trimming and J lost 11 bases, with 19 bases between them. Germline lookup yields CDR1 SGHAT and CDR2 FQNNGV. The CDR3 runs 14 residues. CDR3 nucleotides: TGTGCCAGCAGGCGACAGCTACTAAGGGATAAACTGTTTTTT. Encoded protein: CASRRQLLRDKLFF.

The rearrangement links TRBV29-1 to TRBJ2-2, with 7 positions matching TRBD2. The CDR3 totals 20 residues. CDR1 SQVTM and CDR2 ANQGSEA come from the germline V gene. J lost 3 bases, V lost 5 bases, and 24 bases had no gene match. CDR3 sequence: CSVSVKGLADGSRYTGELFF. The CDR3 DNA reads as TGCAGCGTTTCAGTTAAGGGGCTAGCGGACGGCTCCCGATACACCGGGGAGCTGTTTTTT.

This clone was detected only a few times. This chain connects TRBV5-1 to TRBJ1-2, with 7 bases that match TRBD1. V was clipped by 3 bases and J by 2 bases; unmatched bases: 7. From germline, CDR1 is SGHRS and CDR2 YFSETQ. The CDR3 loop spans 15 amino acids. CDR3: CASSSGQAVNYGYTF. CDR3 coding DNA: TGCGCCAGCAGCTCTGGACAGGCCGTAAACTATGGCTACACCTTC.

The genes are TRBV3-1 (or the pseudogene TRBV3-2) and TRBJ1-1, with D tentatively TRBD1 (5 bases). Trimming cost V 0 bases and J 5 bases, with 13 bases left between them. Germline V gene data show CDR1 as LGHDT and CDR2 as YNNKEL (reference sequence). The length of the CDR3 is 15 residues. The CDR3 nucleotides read TGTGCCAGCAGCCAAGAGAGTCAGGGTAGGACTGAAGCTTTCTTT. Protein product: CASSQESQGRTEAFF.

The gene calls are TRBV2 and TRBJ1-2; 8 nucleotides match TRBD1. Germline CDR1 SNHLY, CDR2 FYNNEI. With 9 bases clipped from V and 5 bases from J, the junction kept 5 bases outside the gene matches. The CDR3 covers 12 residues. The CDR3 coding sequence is TGTGCCAGATACCGGACAGGGTATGGCTACACCTTC. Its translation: CARYRTGYGYTF.

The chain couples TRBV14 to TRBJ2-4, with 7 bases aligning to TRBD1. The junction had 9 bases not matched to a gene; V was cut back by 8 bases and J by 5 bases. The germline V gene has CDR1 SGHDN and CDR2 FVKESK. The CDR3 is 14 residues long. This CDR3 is CASSRGQGQNIQYF. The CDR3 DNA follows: TGTGCCAGCTCAAGGGGGCAGGGTCAAAACATTCAGTACTTC.

Here the CDR3 DNA reads TGTGCCAGCAGCTTAGAAGGGACTAGAGATGACAATGAGCAGTTCTTC. Translation gives CASSLEGTRDDNEQFF. The rearrangement joins TRBV11-2 to TRBJ2-1, with 8 bases lining up with TRBD2. V shed 0 bases, J shed 5 bases, and the junction held 6 bases outside the gene matches. CDR1 and CDR2 (germline): SGHAT, FQNNGV. The CDR3 has 16 amino acids.

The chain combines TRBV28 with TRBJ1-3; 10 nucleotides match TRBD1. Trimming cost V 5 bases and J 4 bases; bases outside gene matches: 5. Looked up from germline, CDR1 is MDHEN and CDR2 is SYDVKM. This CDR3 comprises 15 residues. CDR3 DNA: TGTGCCAGCAGTCCGACAGGGGGCCGAGGAAACACCATATATTTT. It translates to CASSPTGGRGNTIYF.

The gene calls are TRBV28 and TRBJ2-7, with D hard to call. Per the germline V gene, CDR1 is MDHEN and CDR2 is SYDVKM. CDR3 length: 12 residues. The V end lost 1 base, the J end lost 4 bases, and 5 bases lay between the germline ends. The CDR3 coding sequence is TGTGCCAGCAGTTTATATATGTACGAGCAGTACTTC. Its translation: CASSLYMYEQYF.

CDR3 residues: CASSPRDRDTEAFF. The DNA for the CDR3 is TGTGCCAGCAGCCCCCGGGACAGGGACACTGAAGCTTTCTTT. V and J are TRBV7-9 and TRBJ1-1; the match to TRBD1 covers 9 bases. Per germline, CDR1 SEHNR and CDR2 FQNEAQ (reference sequence). This CDR3 is built from 14 residues. Losses at the gene ends were 5 bases for V and 3 bases for J; bases not matched to a gene: 4.

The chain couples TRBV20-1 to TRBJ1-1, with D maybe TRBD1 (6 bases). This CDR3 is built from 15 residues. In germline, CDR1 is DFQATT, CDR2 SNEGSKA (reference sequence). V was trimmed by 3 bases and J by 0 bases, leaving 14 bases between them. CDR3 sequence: CSASTGLEMNTEAFF. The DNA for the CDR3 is TGCAGTGCTAGTACAGGGTTAGAGATGAACACTGAAGCTTTCTTT.

The CDR3 region is CASSIGQGGYNEQFF. CDR3 nucleotides: TGTGCCAGTAGTATTGGACAGGGAGGCTACAATGAGCAGTTCTTC. This chain links TRBV19 with TRBJ2-1, with TRBD1 matching over 8 bases. Germline V lookup: CDR1 LNHDA, CDR2 SQIVND (reference sequence). This CDR3 has 15 amino acids. V lost 3 bases and J lost 3; bases outside the gene matches: 4.

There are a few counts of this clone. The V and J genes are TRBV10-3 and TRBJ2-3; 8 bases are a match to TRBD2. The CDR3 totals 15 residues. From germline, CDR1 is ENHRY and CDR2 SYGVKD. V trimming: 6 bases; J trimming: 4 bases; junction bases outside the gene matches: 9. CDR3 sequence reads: CAISPGLGLPDTQYF. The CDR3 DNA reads TGTGCCATCAGCCCGGGACTAGGACTCCCAGATACGCAGTATTTT.